One and the same sample provided the 28 T cell receptor beta chains below, sequenced in a study of CD8+CD57+ T cells in acquired aplastic anemia. Genomic DNA was employed as the template in profiling TCR beta VDJ and CDR3. TCRdb analysed the reads with MiXCR anew, one entry per CDR3 protein. Of 90,000 to 120,000 distinct CDR3 sequences listed, around half are singletons. The material sequenced was sorted CD4+, CD8+, or CD8+CD57+ T cells (not recorded which) from PBMCs. These receptors were collected from a human donor in good health, serving as a control.

The V call is TRBV19, the J call TRBJ1-2; possible D gene TRBD1, 6 bases. The CDR3 is 15 amino acids. V lost 4 bases to trimming and J lost 4 bases, with 16 bases between them. Germline CDR1 reads LNHDA; CDR2 reads SQIVND (reference sequence). CDR3 amino acids: CASSTDSSGAYGYTF. CDR3 nucleotides: TGTGCCAGTAGTACGGACAGTTCTGGGGCCTATGGCTACACCTTC. The variable domain in full, with the rest retrieved from reference TRBV19 and TRBJ1-2, is DGGITQSPKYLFRKEGQNVTLSCEQNLNHDAMYWYRQDPGQGLRLIYYSQIVNDFQKGDIAEGYSVSREKKESFPLTVTSAQKNPTAFYLCASSTDSSGAYGYTFGSGTRLTVV.

A note on this clonotype: This may be a read error, as it is one base from a much larger clone. Without the conserved terminal phenylalanine or tryptophan, this CDR3 likely stems from a read error. The chain joins TRBV7-8 to TRBJ2-7; D not resolved. This CDR3 has 14 amino acids. Between the trimmed V and J ends, which lost 3 bases and 2 bases, there was a span of 11 bases. CDR1 and CDR2 from the germline V gene are SGHVS and FQNEAQ. In DNA, the CDR3 is TGTGCCAGCAGCTTTAAGGTCTTACCCTACGAGCAGTACCTC. It translates to CASSFKVLPYEQYL.

This clonotype was observed a handful of times. The genes are TRBV5-6 and TRBJ1-1; 7 nucleotides agree with TRBD1. The ends lost 0 bases at V and 0 bases at J; junction bases unmatched: 8. CDR3 length: 17 residues. Looked up from germline, CDR1 is SGHDT and CDR2 is YYEEEE. DNA for the CDR3: TGTGCCAGCAGCTTGGACAGGGGCCCGTCGGTGAACACTGAAGCTTTCTTT. This gives the protein CASSLDRGPSVNTEAFF.

V gene TRBV25-1 combines with J gene TRBJ2-3, with 8 bases aligning to TRBD1. The V gene end was trimmed by 7 bases and the J gene end by 5 bases; junction bases not matched to a gene: 2. Germline-derived CDR1 and CDR2 are MGHDK and SYGVNS. The CDR3 has 12 amino acids. The CDR3 region is CASTQGGDTQYF. For the CDR3, the DNA is TGTGCCAGCACACAGGGGGGAGATACGCAGTATTTT.

The J gene is TRBJ1-2, the V gene TRBV29-1; D is possibly TRBD1 (6 bases). Trimming took off 3 bases at V and 4 bases at J, with 12 bases between the two ends. This CDR3 has 13 residues. CDR1 and CDR2 from the germline V gene are SQVTM and ANQGSEA. CDR3 sequence: CSVDPGAAYGYTF. The CDR3 DNA sequence: TGCAGCGTTGACCCGGGGGCGGCCTATGGCTACACCTTC.

Notes on this clonotype: A much larger clone differs from this one at a single base, so this may be a read error. V and J are TRBV12-3 or TRBV12-4 and TRBJ1-2; D might be TRBD1 (6 bases). The CDR3 runs to 14 residues. V was pared by 4 bases and J by 3 bases, with 12 bases between. The DNA of the CDR3 is TGTGCCAGCAGTTACGGTGGACAGCACTATGGCTACACCTTC. It is translated as CASSYGGQHYGYTF.

The chain employs TRBV20-1 and TRBJ2-5; TRBD1 matches at 7 bases. V lost 1 base to trimming and J lost 2 bases; unmatched junction nucleotides: 1. Per the germline V gene, CDR1 is DFQATT and CDR2 is SNEGSKA (reference sequence). The CDR3 sequence is 13 residues long. The CDR3 here is CSARGDRQETQYF. The CDR3 nucleotides are TGCAGTGCTAGAGGGGACAGACAAGAGACCCAGTACTTC.

This clonotype has more than one count but fewer than ten. The chain has TRBV6-2 or TRBV6-3 and TRBJ1-1; 10 bases match TRBD1. V lost 2 bases, J lost 5 bases, and 8 bases stayed unmatched. Per the germline V gene, CDR1 is MNHEY and CDR2 is SVGEGT. The CDR3 consists of 16 residues. CDR3 residues: CASSYPPRTGGTEAFF. Here the CDR3 DNA reads TGTGCCAGCAGTTACCCTCCTCGGACAGGGGGGACTGAAGCTTTCTTT.

This chain uses TRBV20-1 with TRBJ1-6; 7 bases line up with TRBD1. V lost 6 bases to trimming and J lost 7 bases; unmatched junction nucleotides: 3. CDR1 and CDR2 (germline): DFQATT, SNEGSKA (reference sequence). This CDR3 has 12 amino acids. Here the CDR3 reads CSAEQGNSPLHF. The CDR3, as DNA: TGCAGTGCAGAACAGGGGAATTCACCCCTCCACTTT.

This chain uses TRBV9 with TRBJ2-5; the match to TRBD1 covers 7 bases. This CDR3 is 15 amino acids long. Germline V gene sequence: CDR1 SGDLS, CDR2 YYNGEE. V was pared by 0 bases and J by 5 bases, with 7 bases of the junction left unmatched. The CDR3 region has the DNA TGTGCCAGCAGCGTAGATAGGGGGCCGGGCGAGACCCAGTACTTC. The encoded protein is CASSVDRGPGETQYF.

This clonotype was counted only a few times. With a much larger clone just one base away, this may be a read error. The V call is TRBV25-1, the J call TRBJ2-7, with D possibly TRBD1 on 5 matching bases. CDR3 length equals 15 residues. Germline CDR1 reads MGHDK; CDR2 reads SYGVNS. The CDR3 nucleotides read TGTGCCAGCAGTTTACCGGGCAGGGAAGGCTATGAGCAGCACTTC. Its protein product is CASSLPGREGYEQHF.

The chain carries TRBV20-1 and TRBJ2-1; the match to TRBD2 covers 11 bases. J lost 5 bases, V lost 1 base, and 4 bases had no gene match. Germline V lookup: CDR1 DFQATT, CDR2 SNEGSKA (reference sequence). The CDR3 loop spans 15 amino acids. The CDR3 protein is CSARGGTSGHNEQFF. DNA for the CDR3: TGCAGTGCTAGAGGCGGGACTAGCGGCCACAATGAGCAGTTCTTC.

The rearrangement joins TRBV29-1 to TRBJ2-7, with D tentatively TRBD1 (6 bases). Looked up from germline, CDR1 is SQVTM and CDR2 is ANQGSEA. The CDR3 contains 15 residues. V was cut by 6 bases and J by 2 bases, with 20 bases left in between. The CDR3 sequence: CSVAKPGAGAYEQYF. The CDR3, as DNA: TGCAGCGTCGCTAAACCTGGGGCAGGGGCCTACGAGCAGTACTTC.

The V call is TRBV2, the J call TRBJ2-7; D ambiguous. The ends were cut back, 6 bases at V and 5 bases at J, with 20 bases in the middle. CDR3 length: 15 amino acids. Germline V lookup: CDR1 SNHLY, CDR2 FYNNEI. The CDR3 is CASSGLSTPTDEQYF. The CDR3 DNA reads TGTGCCAGCAGCGGTCTCTCCACCCCCACCGACGAGCAGTACTTC.

This sequence joins TRBV20-1 and TRBJ2-6; TRBD1 aligns across 8 bases. From germline, CDR1 is DFQATT and CDR2 SNEGSKA (reference sequence). The CDR3 spans 18 residues. V lost 3 bases to trimming and J lost 1 base; unmatched junction nucleotides: 11. This chain's CDR3 is CSARHRGQDLSGANVLTF. The CDR3 bases are TGCAGTGCTAGGCACAGGGGACAGGACTTATCTGGGGCCAACGTCCTGACTTTC.

A word on this clonotype: A read error may account for a junction end that differs from germline. This chain links TRBV5-1 with TRBJ2-7; tentatively, D is TRBD1 or TRBD2 (5 bases each). Germline V CDR1 and CDR2: SGHRS, YFSETQ. This CDR3 spans 11 amino acids. The CDR3 DNA follows: TGTGCCAGCAGCTGGGGGTGGGAGCAGTACTTC. Residues: CASSWGWEQYF.

The genes are TRBV25-1 and TRBJ2-6; D gene ambiguous. Trimming left V 5 bases short and J 2 bases short, with 16 bases between. The CDR3 sequence is 17 residues long. Per germline, CDR1 MGHDK and CDR2 SYGVNS. The CDR3 DNA reads as TGTGCCAGCAGTTACCCCCTACCGGGCGCTGGGGCCAACGTCCTGACTTTC. Its protein product is CASSYPLPGAGANVLTF.

Concerning this clonotype: One base away lies a much larger clone, so this may be a sequencing read error. Without the conserved terminal phenylalanine or tryptophan, this CDR3 likely stems from a read error. This sequence joins TRBV7-3 and TRBJ2-2; D may be TRBD2 (6 bases). Germline V gene sequence: CDR1 SGHTA, CDR2 FQGTGA. Trimming left V 2 bases short and J 3 bases short, with 13 bases between. The CDR3 loop spans 16 amino acids. This chain's CDR3 is CASSLDRGRYTGELFS. In DNA form, the CDR3 reads TGTGCCAGCAGCTTAGACCGGGGGAGATACACCGGGGAGCTGTTTTCT.

This clonotype has a handful of counts. This chain connects TRBV27 to TRBJ1-4; D is unclear. Germline CDR1 and CDR2: MNHEY and SMNVEV (reference sequence). The CDR3 is 16 amino acids. V was shortened by 5 bases and J by 0 bases, with 13 bases between the two germline ends. The DNA for the CDR3 is TGTGCCAGCAGTCTAAGAGGGATTGCAACTAATGAAAAACTGTTTTTT. Its translation: CASSLRGIATNEKLFF.

This clonotype came up many times. The chain couples TRBV19 to TRBJ2-5; 12 bases line up with TRBD2. Germline V gives CDR1 LNHDA, CDR2 SQIVND (reference sequence). This CDR3 comprises 15 residues. Trimming took 5 bases from V and 5 from J; bases not matched to a gene: 6. The CDR3 nucleotides are TGTGCCAGTAGTGTTCTAGCGGGGGGGCAGGAGACCCAGTACTTC. Translation gives CASSVLAGGQETQYF. The variable domain in full, with the rest retrieved from reference TRBV19 and TRBJ2-5, is DGGITQSPKYLFRKEGQNVTLSCEQNLNHDAMYWYRQDPGQGLRLIYYSQIVNDFQKGDIAEGYSVSREKKESFPLTVTSAQKNPTAFYLCASSVLAGGQETQYFGPGTRLLVL.

On this clonotype: The germline gene is not matched at one end of the junction; a read error may be the cause. The chain is built from TRBV10-3 and TRBJ1-2; D might be TRBD1 (5 bases). CDR3 length: 13 amino acids. Per germline, CDR1 ENHRY and CDR2 SYGVKD. CDR3 DNA sequence: TGTGCCATCAGCAGGGCTACTAACCATGGCTACACCTTC. Protein product: CAISRATNHGYTF.

This clonotype was counted a few times. This sequence joins TRBV7-3 and TRBJ2-5, with D perhaps TRBD2 (5 bases). The germline CDR1 and CDR2 sequences are SGHTA and FQGTGA. The CDR3 contains 13 residues. V was trimmed by 6 bases and J by 2 bases, leaving 10 bases between them. CDR3 DNA: TGTGCCAGCAGTTCGAGAGGGCAAGAGACCCAGTACTTC. It is translated as CASSSRGQETQYF.

The chain is built from TRBV24-1 and TRBJ2-1; 8 nucleotides align to TRBD2. V lost 5 bases to trimming and J lost 8 bases; unmatched junction nucleotides: 16. Germline values: CDR1 KGHDR, CDR2 SFDVKD. This CDR3 region has 17 residues. The CDR3 bases are TGTGCCACCAGTGCCGCGGGACTAGGAGGATCCAAGGATGAGCAGTTCTTC. It is translated as CATSAAGLGGSKDEQFF.

The V and J genes are TRBV4-1 and TRBJ2-2; 8 bases are shared with TRBD2. This CDR3 contains 18 residues. The V segment lost 4 bases and the J segment 2 bases; nucleotides outside the gene matches: 12. Looked up from germline, CDR1 is MGHRA and CDR2 is YSYEKL. The CDR3 region has the DNA TGCGCCAGCAGCCTCATAACGGGGGGGAGCCTAAACACCGGGGAGCTGTTTTTT. This sequence encodes CASSLITGGSLNTGELFF.

This clonotype was seen repeatedly, ten times or more. The chain combines TRBV10-1 with TRBJ1-1; D gene ambiguous. V was cut by 4 bases and J by 1 base, with 10 bases left in between. The CDR3 sequence is 14 residues long. Germline-derived CDR1 and CDR2 are WNHNN and SYGVQD (reference sequence). CDR3 region: CASSVEPGNTEAFF. The CDR3 DNA sequence: TGCGCCAGCAGTGTCGAACCAGGGAACACTGAAGCTTTCTTT.

This clonotype was counted ten times or more. The chain recombines TRBV7-6 with TRBJ2-1; no reliable D call. The CDR3 is 13 amino acids. The V gene lost 2 bases and the J gene lost 6 bases, with 8 bases spanning the gap. CDR1 and CDR2 from the germline V gene are SGHVS and FNYEAQ. CDR3 region: CASSLSVRNEQFF. The CDR3 nucleotides read TGTGCCAGCAGCTTATCAGTTCGCAATGAGCAGTTCTTC. The whole variable domain, filled in from reference TRBV7-6 and TRBJ2-1, reads GAGVSQSPRYKVTKRGQDVALRCDPISGHVSLYWYRQALGQGPEFLTYFNYEAQQDKSGLPNDRFSAERPEGSISTLTIQRTEQRDSAMYRCASSLSVRNEQFFGPGTRLTVL.

A remark on this clonotype: One end of the junction varies from germline; a read error may be responsible. CDR3 bases: TGCGCCAGCAGCTTCGGGGTGAACACTGATGCTTTCTTT. The encoded protein is CASSFGVNTDAFF. The gene calls are TRBV5-1 and TRBJ1-1; D unresolved. The CDR3 length is 13 residues. Germline V gene data show CDR1 as SGHRS and CDR2 as YFSETQ.

This clonotype turned up a few times. The chain joins TRBV10-3 to TRBJ1-5; possibly TRBD1 for D (5 bases). V lost 4 bases, J lost 1 base, and 14 bases lay in between. Germline V gene data show CDR1 as ENHRY and CDR2 as SYGVKD. CDR3 length: 16 residues. The CDR3, as DNA: TGTGCCATCAGTGGAGGGGAGGAAGAGAGCAATCAGCCCCAGCATTTT. Residues: CAISGGEEESNQPQHF.